This T cell receptor beta chain is drawn from a study of blood T cells in healthy people across ages (dated by TCRdb to the mid-2010s). About the study as a whole: In model experiments, template switching captured about one uniquely barcoded TCR beta cDNA molecule for every two T cells. To avoid experimental bias, donors of different ages were randomly spread across the sequencing lanes. Using the same blood draw, the study looked at two additional independent replicas of 1 million unique cDNA reads for two donors, one aged 18 to 30 and the other aged 80 or older. To track age-related changes in TCR beta repertoire diversity, the study relied on deep sequencing normalized with unique cDNA molecular identifiers. The donors were divided into four age groups: young (average 16 years), middle-aged (around 41), aged (approximately 64) and long-lived (nearly 85).

The library came from 5' RACE. The sample was run on an Illumina HiSeq 2500. A second PCR of roughly 7 to 11 cycles was performed with a sample-barcoded 5' primer and a J-beta primer mix. A unique molecular identifier was introduced onto each TCR beta cDNA molecule by a template-switch 5' adaptor carrying 12 random nucleotides. At least 2.5 million CDR3-containing paired-end reads were obtained from each sample. All of the RNA was converted into first-strand cDNA using the Mint cDNA synthesis kit, with a TRBC-specific oligonucleotide serving as the primer. Following uracil-DNA glycosylase treatment, a first 18-cycle PCR with universal primers M1SS and BC2_uni_R was performed on all cDNA. Turning to the authors' computational methods: Each sample was normalized by randomly selecting 1 million high-quality reads, each carrying a distinct molecular identifier. Reads with shared molecular identifiers were discarded instead of being binned into consensus sequences. MiTCR, set to a Q25 quality threshold and the strictest error-elimination algorithm, was used for CDR3 identification, clonotype clustering and error correction. A nonparametric unseen species model with Euler transformation was used to estimate a lower bound on total TCR beta diversity. TCRdb took the public reads, trimmed them with fastp at Q25, ran MiXCR for clone calling and kept in-frame beta chains. Entries are consolidated by CDR3 protein sequence, retaining the most common genes and DNA. TCRdb, not the original authors, processed these V and J calls. The sample table holds 600,000 to 650,000 distinct CDR3 sequences, of which about 54% were seen once. Of the sample, approximately 40% falls within the top ten clones.

Paper-wide results and their limitations: Because donor CMV infection status was unknown, age-related changes in expanded clonotypes were potentially confounded. A strong correlation was found between observed TCR beta diversity and the percentage of naive T cells measured by flow cytometry. Because profiling used bulk unsorted PBMCs, naive and antigen-experienced compartments could not be compared conclusively. Total diversity estimates from one million sequenced T cells were considered lower bounds and underestimates. Compared with the aged group, the long-lived group had more naive CD4+ T cells, fewer expanded clones and increased TCR diversity, a pattern suggesting age selection. As age increased, observed TCR beta diversity per million T cells dropped in a roughly linear way, and a significant reduction was already evident by age around 41.

The donors were roughly 39 Caucasian individuals from Russia, aged roughly 6 to 100 years, who were systemically healthy. Around 9.9 milliliters of peripheral blood were collected from each donor into EDTA-treated Vacutainer tubes. Ficoll-Paque density-gradient centrifugation was used to isolate PBMCs, with at least 7 million per sample. Trizol reagent was used to extract total RNA from the PBMCs, yielding at least 5 micrograms per sample. For every donor, an aliquot of PBMCs went through flow cytometry to measure the percentages of naive CD45RAhigh/CD27high T cells. As for this clonotype: Its antigen specificity is not known. No per-base quality is available; no much larger clone lies one base away.

Trimming takes 7 bases off V and 1 base off J; junction bases not matched to a gene: 8. From the cysteine up to the phenylalanine, the CDR3 has a length of 15 residues. The DNA shown is the 45-base CDR3, in frame from base 1. The receptor's source is a man in his 60s in good health. This receptor chain uses TRBV12-3 or TRBV12-4 and TRBJ2-5, and 8 junction bases match TRBD2. The sample comprised blood. The CDR3 is CASTVRGVLQETQYF. In nucleotide form, the sequence is TGTGCCAGCACCGTGCGGGGGGTCCTCCAAGAGACCCAGTACTTC.